Following are 27 T cell receptor beta chains from one sample sequenced in a study of T-cell reconstitution after alpha-beta-depleted transplantation in children. Unique molecular identifiers tagged the TCRbeta library. TCRdb processed the PCR reads anew with MiXCR; each CDR3 protein has one entry. The sample records about 340,000 distinct CDR3 sequences, 15% to 20% being singletons. The sequencing here drew on PBMCs, mostly from graft donor cells, taken 360 days after TCRalphabeta/CD19-depleted stem cell transplant. The source is a male patient aged 2 to 10 who had a stem cell transplant for acute lymphoblastic leukemia, so the T cells may come from the graft donor.

This clonotype was observed a few times. V is TRBV24-1 and J is TRBJ2-1, with D possibly matching TRBD2 (6 bases). Trimming cost V 6 bases and J 8 bases, with 13 bases left between them. CDR3 size: 13 residues. Germline CDR1 reads KGHDR; CDR2 reads SFDVKD. In DNA, the CDR3 is TGTGCCACCAGTTCTGGGGGGAAAGATGAGCAGTTCTTC. Protein: CATSSGGKDEQFF.

This clonotype occurred many times. This rearrangement joins TRBV7-9 to TRBJ2-1; D possibly corresponds to TRBD2 (5 bases). V was shortened by 5 bases and J by 3 bases, with 14 bases between the two germline ends. Germline CDR1 reads SEHNR; CDR2 reads FQNEAQ (reference sequence). The CDR3 extends over 15 amino acids. CDR3 sequence reads: CASSPRGRGYNEQFF. CDR3 DNA sequence: TGTGCCAGCAGCCCTAGAGGCCGGGGCTACAATGAGCAGTTCTTC.

This clonotype has a handful of counts. This rearrangement joins TRBV5-1 to TRBJ2-5; TRBD1 matches 12 bases. Germline lookup yields CDR1 SGHRS and CDR2 YFSETQ. The CDR3 runs 15 residues. V trimming: 0 bases; J trimming: 4 bases; junction bases outside the gene matches: 1. The CDR3 region has the DNA TGCGCCAGCAGCTTGGCGGGACAGGGGGCAGAGACCCAGTACTTC. Its protein is CASSLAGQGAETQYF.

The V gene is TRBV29-1, the J gene TRBJ2-2; D is possibly TRBD1 or TRBD2 (5 bases each). The V gene lost 3 bases and the J gene lost 5 bases, with 19 bases spanning the gap. This CDR3 region has 16 residues. Germline values: CDR1 SQVTM, CDR2 ANQGSEA. The CDR3 DNA sequence: TGCAGCGTTGACCTCGGGGCGCTCGGAAAAACCGGGGAGCTGTTTTTT. It codes for CSVDLGALGKTGELFF.

The genes are TRBV12-3 or TRBV12-4 and TRBJ2-5, with a weak D call TRBD2 (5 bases). Trimming shortened V by 5 bases and J by 3 bases, and 10 bases separated the two germline ends. The CDR3 extends over 13 amino acids. For the CDR3, the DNA is TGTGCCAGCAGTGACCGGGAAGAAGAGACCCAGTACTTC. The encoded protein is CASSDREEETQYF.

There are a few counts of this clonotype. The genes are TRBV3-1 and TRBJ2-1; 12 bases match TRBD2. CDR3 length: 15 amino acids. With V trimmed by 5 bases and J by 9 bases, 8 bases remained unmatched. Germline lookup yields CDR1 LGHDT and CDR2 YNNKEL (reference sequence). CDR3 nucleotide sequence: TGTGCCAGCAGCTACCTAGCGGGAGGGGGAAGTGAGCAGTTCTTC. It yields the protein CASSYLAGGGSEQFF.

This clonotype was seen a few times. The rearrangement links TRBV7-6 to TRBJ2-1; tentatively, D is TRBD1 (6 bases). Trimming left V 0 bases short and J 6 bases short, with 15 bases between. Germline V gene lookup returns CDR1 SGHVS and CDR2 FNYEAQ. CDR3 length equals 16 residues. CDR3 region: CASSLAYRAKGNEQFF. The CDR3 region has the DNA TGTGCCAGCAGCTTAGCGTACAGGGCAAAGGGCAATGAGCAGTTCTTC.

At least ten counts were recorded for this clonotype. This rearrangement joins TRBV25-1 to TRBJ2-2, with TRBD2 matching over 7 bases. The CDR3 sequence is 17 residues long. Germline V gene data show CDR1 as MGHDK and CDR2 as SYGVNS. Trimming cost V 1 base and J 2 bases; bases outside gene matches: 7. The CDR3 is CASSEWGASGNTGELFF. In DNA, the CDR3 is TGTGCCAGCAGTGAATGGGGCGCTAGCGGTAACACCGGGGAGCTGTTTTTT. Together with reference TRBV25-1 and TRBJ2-2, the CDR3 gives the full variable domain: EADIYQTPRYLVIGTGKKITLECSQTMGHDKMYWYQQDPGMELHLIHYSYGVNSTEKGDLSSESTVSRIRTEHFPLTLESARPSHTSQYLCASSEWGASGNTGELFFGEGSRLTVL.

This clonotype was detected ten times or more. The chain couples TRBV28 to TRBJ1-5; 7 bases align to TRBD1. V dropped 7 bases and J dropped 4; count of bases not matched to a gene: 7. The CDR3 contains 14 residues. In germline, CDR1 is MDHEN, CDR2 SYDVKM. The CDR3 coding sequence is TGTGCCAGCAACCTCGGGACAGCAAATCAGCCCCAGCATTTT. It is translated as CASNLGTANQPQHF.

This clonotype was observed a handful of times. The rearrangement uses TRBV20-1 and TRBJ1-1; 12 bases fit TRBD1. The CDR3 extends over 14 amino acids. Germline assignment: CDR1 DFQATT and CDR2 SNEGSKA (reference sequence). V lost 1 base, J lost 8 bases, and 5 bases stayed unmatched. The CDR3 DNA follows: TGCAGTGCTAGAGTCCGGGACAGGGGGCTCGAAGCTTTCTTT. Translating gives CSARVRDRGLEAFF.

This clonotype was picked up a small number of times. The CDR3, as DNA: TGTGCCAGCAGTTTAAGTGGGAGTTCGCAGTATTTT. Amino acid sequence: CASSLSGSSQYF. V and J are TRBV28 and TRBJ2-3; perhaps TRBD2 as D (5 bases). The germline V gene encodes CDR1 MDHEN and CDR2 SYDVKM. CDR3 length: 12 residues. Trimming removed 2 bases from V and 10 bases from J, with 10 bases in between.

This clonotype came up a few times. V usage is TRBV5-1 and J usage is TRBJ2-3; D remains unclear. The CDR3 is 15 residues long. The germline V and J ends were trimmed by 0 bases and 2 bases, with 10 bases remaining between them. Germline V gives CDR1 SGHRS, CDR2 YFSETQ. As DNA, the CDR3 is TGCGCCAGCAGCTTGGGAAGGGCACCCACAGATACGCAGTATTTT. Translation: CASSLGRAPTDTQYF.

This clonotype was observed many times. This sequence joins TRBV12-3 or TRBV12-4 and TRBJ1-1; 10 bases fit TRBD1. Germline trimming cut 6 bases from V and 5 bases from J; bases unmatched to any gene: 9. The CDR3 totals 15 residues. The CDR3, as DNA: TGTGCCAGCAGACCCGGGGACAGGGGTCAGACTGAAGCTTTCTTT. It encodes CASRPGDRGQTEAFF.

This clonotype was seen a few times. The CDR3 loop is CASSLRGRPNRLTGELFF. The CDR3, as DNA: TGTGCCAGCAGTTTACGCGGGAGACCCAACAGGCTCACCGGGGAGCTGTTTTTT. The chain employs TRBV27 and TRBJ2-2; TRBD2 matches at 7 bases. V shed 2 bases and J 4 bases; nucleotides not matched to a gene: 13. Germline loops: CDR1 MNHEY, CDR2 SMNVEV (reference sequence). This CDR3 region has 18 residues.

This clonotype was seen only a few times. The chain joins TRBV11-2 to TRBJ2-7; D remains unclear. The CDR3 is 15 amino acids. The germline CDR1 and CDR2 sequences are SGHAT and FQNNGV. Trimming removed 1 base at V and 3 bases at J, with 13 bases between. CDR3 nucleotides: TGTGCCAGCAGCTTAGTGCCGTGGTGGGTCTACGAGCAGTACTTC. Translation: CASSLVPWWVYEQYF.

This chain links TRBV20-1 with TRBJ2-3, with 9 bases lining up with TRBD2. This CDR3 is built from 17 residues. CDR1 is DFQATT, CDR2 SNEGSKA, per germline (reference sequence). The CDR3 is CSLEGRALAGLTDTQYF. The CDR3, as DNA: TGCAGCCTTGAGGGCAGGGCGCTAGCGGGGCTCACAGATACGCAGTATTTT.

This clonotype was found many times. This chain links TRBV25-1 with TRBJ2-2; 7 bases match TRBD2. V lost 4 bases, J lost 8 bases, and 4 bases stayed unmatched. Germline V gives CDR1 MGHDK, CDR2 SYGVNS. The CDR3 runs 13 residues. The CDR3 sequence: CASSAGLVGELFF. CDR3 DNA sequence: TGTGCCAGCAGTGCCGGACTAGTAGGGGAGCTGTTTTTT. Looking up the rest from reference TRBV25-1 and TRBJ2-2 gives the full variable domain: EADIYQTPRYLVIGTGKKITLECSQTMGHDKMYWYQQDPGMELHLIHYSYGVNSTEKGDLSSESTVSRIRTEHFPLTLESARPSHTSQYLCASSAGLVGELFFGEGSRLTVL.

This clonotype was counted between two and nine times. The chain has TRBV7-9 and TRBJ2-1, with TRBD2 matching over 8 bases. Trimming took 5 bases from V and 3 from J; bases not matched to a gene: 6. CDR1 is SEHNR, CDR2 FQNEAQ, per germline (reference sequence). The CDR3 consists of 15 residues. CDR3 in DNA: TGTGCCAGCAGCCCCGGGACTAGAGACTACAATGAGCAGTTCTTC. It encodes CASSPGTRDYNEQFF.

The sample holds a few counts of this clonotype. The V call is TRBV20-1, the J call TRBJ2-1; tentative D call: TRBD2 (7 bases). Germline V gene sequence: CDR1 DFQATT, CDR2 SNEGSKA (reference sequence). The CDR3 length is 16 residues. Between the trimmed V and J ends, which lost 5 bases and 4 bases, there was a span of 21 bases. CDR3: CSAPPWGAGVYNEQFF. CDR3 nucleotide sequence: TGCAGTGCTCCACCCTGGGGGGCGGGAGTTTACAATGAGCAGTTCTTC.

This clonotype was observed a few times. J is TRBJ2-7 and V is TRBV10-3, with 14 bases matching TRBD2. Germline V CDR1 and CDR2: ENHRY, SYGVKD. This CDR3 is built from 15 residues. The ends lost 6 bases at V and 2 bases at J; junction bases unmatched: 3. CDR3 nucleotide sequence: TGTGCCATCAGGGGACTAGCGGGGGTCCCCTACGAGCAGTACTTC. Translation gives CAIRGLAGVPYEQYF.

This clonotype was seen more than once but under ten times. The junction and the germline gene differ at one end; a read error may be behind it. The rearrangement links TRBV10-3 to TRBJ2-1; TRBD2 agrees at 13 bases. The germline V gene has CDR1 ENHRY and CDR2 SYGVKD. The CDR3 length is 15 residues. CDR3 in amino acids: CAISEGLAGDNEQFF. CDR3 DNA sequence: TGTGCCATCAGTGAGGGACTAGCGGGAGACAACGAGCAGTTCTTC.

This clonotype was counted at least ten times. The rearrangement uses TRBV2 and TRBJ2-4; D not certain. Between the trimmed V and J ends, which lost 6 bases and 3 bases, there was a span of 6 bases. Germline V gene data show CDR1 as SNHLY and CDR2 as FYNNEI. CDR3 size: 12 residues. The CDR3 bases are TGTGCCAGCAGCTCCAACAAAAACATTCAGTACTTC. Residues: CASSSNKNIQYF.

This clonotype was seen just once. V gene TRBV20-1 combines with J gene TRBJ2-7; 7 nucleotides line up with TRBD1. This CDR3 contains 14 residues. The germline CDR1 and CDR2 sequences are DFQATT and SNEGSKA (reference sequence). V lost 0 bases to trimming and J lost 6 bases; unmatched junction nucleotides: 8. CDR3: CSARDKRRGREQYF. In nucleotides, the CDR3 is TGCAGTGCTAGAGATAAAAGAAGGGGGCGCGAGCAGTACTTC.

This clonotype showed up just a few times. The chain joins TRBV3-1 to TRBJ1-1, with D uncertain. Germline-derived CDR1 and CDR2 are LGHDT and YNNKEL (reference sequence). This CDR3 has 13 residues. The ends were cut back, 6 bases at V and 8 bases at J, with 16 bases in the middle. The CDR3 loop is CASSLVASGEAFF. The CDR3 coding sequence is TGTGCCAGCAGTCTCGTGGCTTCGGGGGAAGCTTTCTTT. The full variable domain, with the rest looked up from reference TRBV3-1 and TRBJ1-1, is DTAVSQTPKYLVTQMGNDKSIKCEQNLGHDTMYWYKQDSKKFLKIMFSYNNKELIINETVPNRFSPKSPDKAHLNLHINSLELGDSAVYFCASSLVASGEAFFGQGTRLTVV.

This clonotype showed up just a few times. V is TRBV10-3 and J is TRBJ1-2; D call uncertain. V dropped 10 bases and J dropped 0 bases, with 12 bases sitting between them. This CDR3 comprises 13 residues. Germline CDR1 and CDR2: ENHRY and SYGVKD. The CDR3 loop reads CATCKVANYGYTF. The CDR3 region has the DNA TGTGCCACCTGTAAGGTAGCTAACTATGGCTACACCTTC.

In its sample, this clonotype was seen a few times. V usage is TRBV29-1 and J usage is TRBJ2-1; TRBD2 agrees at 7 bases. The CDR3 has 15 residues. V was pared by 0 bases and J by 7 bases, with 9 bases of the junction left unmatched. Germline CDR1 reads SQVTM; CDR2 reads ANQGSEA. CDR3 nucleotides: TGCAGCGTTGAAGACTGGGCGGGAGAGTGGAATGAGCAGTTCTTC. Protein: CSVEDWAGEWNEQFF.

This clonotype has more than one count but fewer than ten. The CDR3 loop reads CASRLALYTGELFF. Here the CDR3 DNA reads TGTGCCAGCAGACTAGCTCTTTACACCGGGGAGCTGTTTTTT. The J gene is TRBJ2-2, the V gene TRBV27; a possible D gene is TRBD2 (6 bases). This CDR3 spans 14 amino acids. Trimming removed 6 bases from V and 3 bases from J, with 11 bases in between. Germline V CDR1 and CDR2: MNHEY, SMNVEV (reference sequence).